This is a list of T cell receptor beta chains from one sample in a study of type 1 regulatory T cells. No antigen has been assigned to these receptors. Each CDR3 protein is one row after TCRdb ran MiXCR on the reads. The table shows about 74,000 distinct CDR3 sequences, with around 57% occurring only once. Sequences were obtained from cultured T cells, either the whole culture or a sorted T cell fraction (not recorded which). These receptor sequences come from a human donor in good health. CDR3s include the opening cysteine and the closing phenylalanine or tryptophan. The order of the fields is CDR3 length, V gene, J gene, clone size, D gene, CDR3 protein, CDR3 DNA. A D gene is named only where the DNA matches it firmly. Clone size is not always given. Where it is, it says once, few, many or a class for expanded clones.

cdr3_length: 14; v_call: TRBV28; j_call: TRBJ2-3; clone_size: -; d_call: TRBD1; cdr3_aa: CASSQGAPVDTQYF; cdr3_nt: TGTGCCAGCAGTCAGGGGGCGCCGGTAGATACGCAGTATTTT
cdr3_length: 20; v_call: TRBV19; j_call: TRBJ2-2; clone_size: -; d_call: -; cdr3_aa: CASSAFEGGFMGANTGELFF; cdr3_nt: TGTGCCAGTAGTGCATTCGAGGGGGGATTTATGGGAGCGAACACCGGGGAGCTGTTTTTT
cdr3_length: 18; v_call: TRBV5-1; j_call: TRBJ2-1; clone_size: -; d_call: TRBD2; cdr3_aa: CASSWGLAGGQNYNEQFF; cdr3_nt: TGCGCCAGCAGCTGGGGACTAGCGGGAGGGCAGAACTACAATGAGCAGTTCTTC
cdr3_length: 14; v_call: TRBV5-1; j_call: TRBJ1-2; clone_size: -; d_call: -; cdr3_aa: CASSLGGPDYGYTF; cdr3_nt: TGCGCCAGCAGCTTGGGGGGGCCTGACTATGGCTACACCTTC
cdr3_length: 11; v_call: TRBV27; j_call: TRBJ2-5; clone_size: once; d_call: -; cdr3_aa: CASRRSETQYF; cdr3_nt: TGTGCCAGCAGAAGGTCAGAGACCCAGTACTTC
cdr3_length: 13; v_call: TRBV28; j_call: TRBJ2-5; clone_size: -; d_call: -; cdr3_aa: CASSLQGAGTQYF; cdr3_nt: TGTGCCAGCAGTTTACAAGGTGCTGGGACCCAGTACTTC
cdr3_length: 14; v_call: TRBV6-2/TRBV6-3; j_call: TRBJ2-1; clone_size: -; d_call: TRBD2; cdr3_aa: CASAKLAVYNEQFF; cdr3_nt: TGTGCCAGCGCTAAACTAGCGGTCTACAATGAGCAGTTCTTC
cdr3_length: 15; v_call: TRBV6-2/TRBV6-3; j_call: TRBJ2-7; clone_size: -; d_call: -; cdr3_aa: CASSYLGRNTYEQYF; cdr3_nt: TGTGCCAGCAGTTACTTGGGGCGGAACACCTACGAGCAGTACTTC
cdr3_length: 16; v_call: TRBV11-2; j_call: TRBJ2-1; clone_size: -; d_call: -; cdr3_aa: CASSRRQQSSYNEQFF; cdr3_nt: TGTGCCAGCAGCAGAAGACAGCAGAGCTCCTACAATGAGCAGTTCTTC
cdr3_length: 17; v_call: TRBV19; j_call: TRBJ2-1; clone_size: few; d_call: TRBD2; cdr3_aa: CASSPEASGGLRNEQFF; cdr3_nt: TGTGCCAGTAGCCCAGAGGCTAGCGGGGGCTTACGCAATGAGCAGTTCTTC
cdr3_length: 15; v_call: TRBV7-2; j_call: TRBJ1-5; clone_size: few; d_call: -; cdr3_aa: CASSPPGGARQPQHF; cdr3_nt: TGTGCCAGCAGCCCCCCCGGTGGGGCCCGTCAGCCCCAGCATTTT
cdr3_length: 16; v_call: TRBV7-9; j_call: TRBJ2-3; clone_size: -; d_call: TRBD2; cdr3_aa: CASSSLKGGSTDTQYF; cdr3_nt: TGTGCCAGCAGCTCCCTTAAGGGAGGGAGCACAGATACGCAGTATTTT
cdr3_length: 16; v_call: TRBV20-1; j_call: TRBJ2-1; clone_size: -; d_call: TRBD2; cdr3_aa: CSAPGVGGSSYNEQFF; cdr3_nt: TGCAGTGCCCCAGGCGTGGGCGGGAGCTCCTACAATGAGCAGTTCTTC
cdr3_length: 17; v_call: TRBV7-7; j_call: TRBJ2-7; clone_size: -; d_call: TRBD2; cdr3_aa: CASSLVEFTRGDYEQYF; cdr3_nt: TGTGCCAGCAGCTTAGTAGAATTCACGCGGGGGGACTACGAGCAGTACTTC
cdr3_length: 15; v_call: TRBV4-3; j_call: TRBJ2-1; clone_size: once; d_call: -; cdr3_aa: CASSQHSEVYNEQFF; cdr3_nt: TGCGCCAGCAGCCAACATTCAGAGGTCTACAATGAGCAGTTCTTC
cdr3_length: 12; v_call: TRBV20-1; j_call: TRBJ1-4; clone_size: -; d_call: -; cdr3_aa: CSATQGYEKLFF; cdr3_nt: TGCAGTGCTACACAGGGCTATGAAAAACTGTTTTTT
cdr3_length: 18; v_call: TRBV20-1; j_call: TRBJ2-1; clone_size: few; d_call: TRBD2; cdr3_aa: CSARIAGLAGAVRNEQFF; cdr3_nt: TGCAGTGCTAGGATAGCGGGACTAGCGGGAGCCGTAAGGAATGAGCAGTTCTTC